The source of this T cell receptor beta chain is a study of T-cell reconstitution after alpha-beta-depleted transplantation in children. Study results and caveats: Reported findings indicate that, about two months after transplant, alpha-beta T cells came from several hundred expanded clones, which were derived from non-depleted graft cells. High day-60 TCRbeta diversity in some patients came from surviving recipient T cells and thymic progenitors. By one year post-transplant, T-cell counts and diversity largely arose from T cells that were newly produced.

With respect to this clonotype: Antigen specificity is unknown.

For TCRbeta, the library was prepared with unique molecular identifiers. Each CDR3 protein is one row after TCRdb ran MiXCR on the PCR reads. The sample includes about 90,000 distinct CDR3 sequences, about a sixth of them seen just once. The receptor was derived from a male patient aged 2-10 years who had a stem cell transplant for acute lymphoblastic leukemia, so the T cells may come from the graft donor. The specimen comprised PBMCs, mostly from graft donor cells, sampled 180 days after TCRalphabeta/CD19-depleted stem cell transplant.

CDR3 DNA sequence: TGCGCCAGCAGTGAAGTTTCCGGGGAGCTGTTTTTT. Its translation: CASSEVSGELFF. The gene calls are TRBV5-1 and TRBJ2-2; D uncertain. The germline V and J ends were trimmed by 5 bases and 6 bases, with 8 bases remaining between them. The V gene's germline CDR1 is SGHRS and CDR2 YFSETQ. The CDR3 has 12 residues.